Listed here is a single TCR beta chain. Its antigen is still unknown. The ends lost 4 bases at V and 8 bases at J; junction bases unmatched: 11. The CDR3 has 15 residues. Germline CDR1 is SQVTM and CDR2 is ANQGSEA. Assay: immunoSEQ multiplex PCR; the TCRdb copy retains only in-frame clones and omits some. The data contain 150,000 to 200,000 clones, roughly 91% of them singletons. This entry comes from a study of T cell responses to AZD1222 COVID-19 vaccine. Overall study findings and caveats: Epitopes outside B.1.351 and B.1.1.7 mutated regions reportedly drew nearly half of spike TCRs. The study sampled repertoires only after the peak T cell response. At baseline, seropositivity was found in only 5 to 7 AZD1222 recipients. Donors skewed white British and female; clonal diversity was possibly underestimated.

Sequencing was performed on peripheral blood, taken 28 days after the second AZD1222 dose. The chain combines TRBV29-1 with TRBJ2-1, with 10 bases identical to TRBD2. This TCR was sampled from an adult who received the AZD1222 COVID-19 vaccine. The CDR3 region is CSVVGERGGVDEQFF. DNA of the CDR3: TGCAGCGTTGTTGGCGAGCGGGGGGGCGTGGATGAGCAGTTCTTC.